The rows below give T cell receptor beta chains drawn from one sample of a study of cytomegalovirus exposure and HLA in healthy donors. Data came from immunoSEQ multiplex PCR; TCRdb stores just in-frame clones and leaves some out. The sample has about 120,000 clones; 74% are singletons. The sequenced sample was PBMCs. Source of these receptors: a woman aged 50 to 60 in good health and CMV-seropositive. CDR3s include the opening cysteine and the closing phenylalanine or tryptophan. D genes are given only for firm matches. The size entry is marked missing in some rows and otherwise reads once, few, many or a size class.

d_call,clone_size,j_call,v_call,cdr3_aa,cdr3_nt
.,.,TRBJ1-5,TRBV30,CAWSDGTGNQPQHF,TGTGCCTGGAGTGACGGAACAGGCAATCAGCCCCAGCATTTT
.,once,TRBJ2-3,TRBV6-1,CASREPVGTDTQYF,TGTGCCAGCAGAGAACCGGTGGGCACAGATACGCAGTATTTT
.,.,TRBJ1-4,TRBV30,CAWGGGKEKLFF,TGTGCCTGGGGCGGAGGAAAGGAAAAACTGTTTTTT
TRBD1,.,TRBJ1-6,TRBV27,CASSLGGTGHSPLHF,TGTGCCAGCAGTTTGGGCGGGACAGGGCATTCACCCCTCCACTTT
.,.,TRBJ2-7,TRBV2,CASRGQGMWEQYF,TGTGCCAGCAGGGGGCAGGGGATGTGGGAGCAGTACTTC
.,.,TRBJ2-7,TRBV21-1,CASSAGKRTHEQYF,TGTGCCAGCAGCGCCGGGAAAAGAACCCACGAGCAGTACTTC
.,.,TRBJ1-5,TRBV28,CASTSIREGGQPQHF,TGTGCCAGCACCTCTATCAGGGAGGGAGGACAGCCCCAGCATTTT
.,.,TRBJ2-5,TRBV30,CASRKTGGETQYF,TGTGCCTCCCGTAAGACCGGAGGAGAGACCCAGTACTTC
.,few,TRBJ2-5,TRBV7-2,CASSLSSGGKETQYF,TGTGCCAGCAGCTTGAGTTCCGGGGGTAAAGAGACCCAGTACTTC
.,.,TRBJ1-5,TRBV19,CASSIQGYQPQHF,TGTGCCAGTAGTATCCAGGGTTATCAGCCCCAGCATTTT
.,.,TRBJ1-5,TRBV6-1,CASSEVATGSFLPQHF,TGTGCCAGCAGTGAAGTGGCTACAGGATCCTTTTTACCCCAGCATTTT
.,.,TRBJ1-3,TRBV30,CACFYTGTGNTIYF,TGTGCCTGTTTCTATACAGGTACTGGAAACACCATATATTTT
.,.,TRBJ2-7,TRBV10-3,CAISESVRAYEQYF,TGTGCCATCAGTGAGTCAGTGAGGGCCTACGAGCAGTACTTC
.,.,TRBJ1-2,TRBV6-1,CASSEGTPNYGYTF,TGTGCCAGCAGTGAAGGAACACCTAACTATGGCTACACCTTC
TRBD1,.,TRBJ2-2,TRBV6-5,CASSTGQGAFGELFF,TGTGCCAGCAGCACAGGACAGGGGGCCTTCGGGGAGCTGTTTTTT
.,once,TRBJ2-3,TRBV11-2,CASSLGSNTQYF,TGTGCCAGCAGCTTAGGTTCCAATACGCAGTATTTT
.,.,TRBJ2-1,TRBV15,CATSAGGSSNEQFF,TGTGCCACTTCCGCGGGTGGGTCCTCCAATGAGCAGTTCTTC
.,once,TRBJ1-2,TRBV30,CAWSVLATPNGYTF,TGTGCCTGGAGTGTACTTGCAACTCCCAATGGCTACACCTTC
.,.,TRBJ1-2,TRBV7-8,CASSLDGAGAGYTF,TGTGCCAGCAGCTTAGACGGGGCAGGGGCTGGCTACACCTTC
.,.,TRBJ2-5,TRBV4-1,CASSPRGLLETQYF,TGCGCCAGCAGCCCCCGCGGACTTCTCGAGACCCAGTACTTC
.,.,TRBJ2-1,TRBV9,CASSVDQGSHNEQFF,TGTGCCAGCAGCGTAGACCAGGGGTCCCACAATGAGCAGTTCTTC
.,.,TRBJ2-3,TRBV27,CASSLQGAGTDTQYF,TGTGCCAGCAGTTTACAAGGGGCTGGCACAGATACGCAGTATTTT
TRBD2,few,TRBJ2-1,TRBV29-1,CSVHRAGTSGSPSVQFF,TGCAGCGTTCACAGGGCCGGGACTAGCGGGAGTCCTTCAGTGCAGTTCTTC
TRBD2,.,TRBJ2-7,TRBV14,CASSQRGPWREGHEQYF,TGTGCCAGCAGCCAAAGGGGCCCCTGGCGGGAGGGCCACGAGCAGTACTTC
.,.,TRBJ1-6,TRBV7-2,CASSLVAGPNSPLHF,TGTGCCAGCAGCTTAGTTGCAGGGCCGAATTCACCCCTCCACTTT
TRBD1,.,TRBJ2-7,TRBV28,CASSARGFNSYEQYF,TGTGCCAGCAGTGCCAGGGGGTTCAACTCCTACGAGCAGTACTTC
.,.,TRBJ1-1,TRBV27,CASRNRAVGTEAFF,TGTGCCAGCAGAAACAGGGCTGTCGGCACTGAAGCTTTCTTT
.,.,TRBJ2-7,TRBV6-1,CASSGSYEQYF,TGTGCCAGCAGCGGCTCCTACGAGCAGTACTTC
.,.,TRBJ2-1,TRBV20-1,CSARRDLEQFF,TGCAGTGCTAGGCGGGACCTTGAGCAGTTCTTC
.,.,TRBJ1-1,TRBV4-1,CASSQDLAGGTTEAFF,TGCGCCAGCAGCCAAGATCTTGCGGGGGGCACCACTGAAGCTTTCTTT
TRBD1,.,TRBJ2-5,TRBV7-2,CASRVPGGQKTQYF,TGTGCCAGCAGAGTGCCAGGGGGCCAGAAGACCCAGTACTTC
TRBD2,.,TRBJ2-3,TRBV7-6,CASSSAGLAGDTDTQYF,TGTGCCAGCAGCTCGGCCGGACTAGCGGGAGACACAGATACGCAGTATTTT
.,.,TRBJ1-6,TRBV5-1,CASSVAGDYNSPLHF,TGCGCCAGCAGCGTCGCAGGGGATTATAATTCACCCCTCCACTTT
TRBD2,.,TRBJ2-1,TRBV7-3,CASRAGGPHNEQFF,TGTGCCAGCAGAGCGGGAGGGCCCCACAATGAGCAGTTCTTC
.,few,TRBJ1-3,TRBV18,CASSPAGDSGNTIYF,TGTGCCAGCTCACCGGCAGGCGACTCTGGAAACACCATATATTTT
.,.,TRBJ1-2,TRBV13,CASSSSAGPNYGYTF,TGTGCCAGCAGTAGTTCGGCAGGGCCTAACTATGGCTACACCTTC
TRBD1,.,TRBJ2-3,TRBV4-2,CASSQGGQNTDTQYF,TGTGCCAGCAGCCAAGGGGGACAGAACACAGATACGCAGTATTTT
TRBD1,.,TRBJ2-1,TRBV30,CAWRLQGAYLNEQFF,TGTGCCTGGAGGTTGCAGGGGGCTTATCTCAATGAGCAGTTCTTC
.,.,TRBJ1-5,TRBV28,CASRRQGQNQPQHF,TGTGCCAGCAGAAGGCAGGGGCAAAATCAGCCCCAGCATTTT
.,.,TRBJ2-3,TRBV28,CASSLITGTDTQYF,TGTGCCAGCAGTTTAATTACAGGCACAGATACGCAGTATTTT